Listed here are 11 T cell receptor beta chains from one sample, sequenced in a study of blood T cell repertoires in COVID-19. Only in-frame clones appear in the TCRdb table, and some are missing; sequencing was by immunoSEQ multiplex PCR. The sample lists roughly 500,000 clones; 80% to 90% were seen once. The sequencing sample was made of peripheral blood. The receptor source for this set is a human donor in a cohort sampled during active COVID-19.

The chain links TRBV27 to TRBJ1-5; 8 bases line up with TRBD1. V was clipped by 8 bases and J by 8 bases; unmatched bases: 8. The length of the CDR3 is 13 residues. Germline assignment: CDR1 MNHEY and CDR2 SMNVEV (reference sequence). Here the CDR3 reads CASAGQGLEPQHF. CDR3 coding DNA: TGTGCCAGCGCCGGACAGGGATTGGAGCCCCAGCATTTT.

This clone has only a few counts. This chain joins TRBV30 and TRBJ2-2, with 7 bases lining up with TRBD2. The ends lost 0 bases at V and 7 bases at J; junction bases unmatched: 8. This CDR3 contains 15 residues. CDR1 and CDR2 (germline): GTSNPN, SVGIG (reference sequence). This chain's CDR3 is CAWSVPRGRVGELFF. The CDR3 coding sequence is TGTGCCTGGAGTGTACCTCGGGGGAGGGTCGGGGAGCTGTTTTTT.

This chain joins TRBV29-1 and TRBJ2-4; 7 bases map to TRBD2. Trimming took 7 bases from V and 8 from J; bases not matched to a gene: 8. Germline CDR1 is SQVTM and CDR2 is ANQGSEA. The CDR3 consists of 12 residues. The CDR3 reads CSAEEGRDIQYF. The CDR3 DNA reads TGCAGCGCCGAGGAGGGGAGGGACATTCAGTACTTC.

This chain joins TRBV3-1 (or the pseudogene TRBV3-2) and TRBJ1-2, with 7 bases that match TRBD1. The V and J ends lost 0 bases and 8 bases, in that order; junction bases with no gene match: 15. Germline assignment: CDR1 LGHDT and CDR2 YNNKEL (reference sequence). The CDR3 length is 17 residues. The DNA for the CDR3 is TGTGCCAGCAGCCAAGAGGGTACAGGGGAAGGGTATAGAGGCTACACCTTC. Translating it yields CASSQEGTGEGYRGYTF.

The J gene is TRBJ1-6, the V gene TRBV12-5; D is ambiguous. The CDR3 has 20 residues. V was pared by 0 bases and J by 7 bases, with 25 bases between. Germline CDR1 reads LGHNT; CDR2 reads FRNRAP. The CDR3 here is CASGLVLLYIRGKKNSPLHF. Here the CDR3 DNA reads TGTGCTAGTGGTTTGGTACTCCTATATATCCGAGGCAAAAAAAATTCACCCCTCCACTTT.

This chain uses TRBV10-3 with TRBJ2-3; perhaps TRBD2 as D (6 bases). Trimming stripped 6 bases from V and 1 base from J, with 14 bases between. This CDR3 contains 15 residues. In germline, CDR1 is ENHRY, CDR2 SYGVKD. For the CDR3, the DNA is TGTGCCATCAGCCCCTCTAGCGCAGGCACAGATACGCAGTATTTT. It is translated as CAISPSSAGTDTQYF.

The chain combines TRBV7-9 with TRBJ2-4, with 8 bases lining up with TRBD2. CDR1 and CDR2 from the germline V gene are SEHNR and FQNEAQ (reference sequence). V shed 8 bases, J shed 0 bases, and the junction held 3 bases outside the gene matches. This CDR3 contains 14 residues. The CDR3, as DNA: TGTGCCAGCGACGGGGGGGCAGCCAAAAACATTCAGTACTTC. As protein: CASDGGAAKNIQYF.

This clone was seen more than once but under ten times. Other DNA sequences within the sample encode an identical CDR3. This chain joins TRBV11-2 and TRBJ2-7; D unresolved. This CDR3 region has 12 residues. Per germline, CDR1 SGHAT and CDR2 FQNNGV. V shed 2 bases and J shed 3 bases, with 5 bases lying between them. CDR3 bases: TGTGCCAGCAGCTTAACTCGCTACGAGCAGTACTTC. Translating it yields CASSLTRYEQYF.

V gene TRBV7-2 combines with J gene TRBJ1-3; 7 bases are shared with TRBD1. V was clipped by 4 bases and J by 3 bases; unmatched bases: 3. The length of the CDR3 is 14 residues. Germline loops: CDR1 SGHTA, CDR2 FQGNSA. The CDR3 here is CASSSGGFGNTIYF. CDR3 coding DNA: TGTGCCAGCAGCTCAGGGGGATTTGGAAACACCATATATTTT.

This chain connects TRBV11-3 to TRBJ2-4; D call uncertain. CDR1 and CDR2 (germline): SGHNT, YENEEA. The CDR3 spans 13 residues. V was pared by 3 bases and J by 2 bases, with 5 bases between. This CDR3 is CASSFNSKNIQYF. The CDR3 bases are TGTGCCAGCAGCTTTAATTCCAAAAACATTCAGTACTTC.

This chain uses TRBV5-4 with TRBJ2-3, with 9 bases identical to TRBD2. The CDR3 runs to 15 residues. CDR1 is SGHNT, CDR2 YYREEE, per germline (reference sequence). V shed 3 bases and J 4 bases; nucleotides not matched to a gene: 6. The CDR3 region is CASSSLAGDSDTQYF. CDR3 in DNA: TGTGCCAGCAGCTCTTTAGCGGGAGACTCAGATACGCAGTATTTT.